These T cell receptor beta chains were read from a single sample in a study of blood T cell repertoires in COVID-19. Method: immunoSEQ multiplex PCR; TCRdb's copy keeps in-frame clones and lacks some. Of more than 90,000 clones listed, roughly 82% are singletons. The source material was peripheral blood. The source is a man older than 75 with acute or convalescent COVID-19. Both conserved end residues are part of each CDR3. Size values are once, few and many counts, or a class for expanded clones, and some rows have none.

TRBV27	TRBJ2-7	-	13	CASRLAGGHEQYF
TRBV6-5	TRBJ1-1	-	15	CASIINQGAYTEAFF
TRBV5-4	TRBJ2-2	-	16	CASSFGLAGSTGELFF
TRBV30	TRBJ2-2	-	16	CAWKLGWTGGIGELFF
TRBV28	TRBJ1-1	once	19	CASSPPGRGRGRADTEAFF
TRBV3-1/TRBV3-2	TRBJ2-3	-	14	CASSHPTRPDTQYF
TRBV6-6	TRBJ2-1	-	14	CASGLGGSFNEQFF
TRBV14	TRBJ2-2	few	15	CASSRQGIRAGELFF
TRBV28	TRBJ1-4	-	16	CASRVPLGTGDEKLFF
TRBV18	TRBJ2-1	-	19	CASSSGQDTFSHLYNEQFF
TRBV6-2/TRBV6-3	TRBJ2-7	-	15	CASSYGQGASYEQYF
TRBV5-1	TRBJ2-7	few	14	CASSADRGTFEQYF
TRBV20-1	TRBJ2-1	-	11	CSVNSYNEQFF
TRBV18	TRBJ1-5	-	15	CASSPGGPSNQPQHF
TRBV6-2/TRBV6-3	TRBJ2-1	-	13	CASTPTAGGKLFF
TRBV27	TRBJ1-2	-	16	CASTSLDYRGNYGYTF
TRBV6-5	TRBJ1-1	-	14	CAFGVGGLGTEAFF
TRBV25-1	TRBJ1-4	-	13	CASTRATNEKLFF
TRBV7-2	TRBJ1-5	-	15	CASSLSEGANQPQHF
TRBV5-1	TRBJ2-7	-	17	CASSLASSGSGLYEQYF
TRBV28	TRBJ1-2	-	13	CASSWTGNYGYTF
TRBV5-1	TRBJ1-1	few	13	CATRTGLNTEAFF
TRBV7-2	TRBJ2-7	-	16	CASSLGGQGSRYEQYF
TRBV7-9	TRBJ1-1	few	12	CASTASGTEAFF
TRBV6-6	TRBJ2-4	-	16	CASRAGFEGVRNIQYF
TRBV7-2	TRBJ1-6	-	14	CASSLTPRFSPLHF
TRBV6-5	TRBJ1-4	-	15	CASSYSGGRDEKLFF
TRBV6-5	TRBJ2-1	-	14	CASSSGLGYNEQFF
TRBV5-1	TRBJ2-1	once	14	CASRAGQDYNEQFF
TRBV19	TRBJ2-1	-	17	CASSRFLTGGFYNEQFF
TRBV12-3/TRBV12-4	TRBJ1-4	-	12	CASSLTEEKLFF
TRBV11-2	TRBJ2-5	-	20	CASSLDLGVGTSGRRKTQYF
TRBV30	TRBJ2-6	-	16	CAWSGAKRPGANVLTF
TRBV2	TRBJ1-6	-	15	CASSETTGKGSPLHF
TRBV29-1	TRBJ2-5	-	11	CSVVGGETQYF
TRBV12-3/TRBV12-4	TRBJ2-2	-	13	CASSLAYAGELFF
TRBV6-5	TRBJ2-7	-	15	CASSYSMQGGYEQYF
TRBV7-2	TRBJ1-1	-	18	CASSPGRDIVMRNTEAFF
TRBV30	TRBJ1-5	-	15	CAWSVRARDNQPQHF
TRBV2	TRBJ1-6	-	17	CASSESSVGGYNSPLHF
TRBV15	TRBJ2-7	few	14	CATSRSWESGEQYF